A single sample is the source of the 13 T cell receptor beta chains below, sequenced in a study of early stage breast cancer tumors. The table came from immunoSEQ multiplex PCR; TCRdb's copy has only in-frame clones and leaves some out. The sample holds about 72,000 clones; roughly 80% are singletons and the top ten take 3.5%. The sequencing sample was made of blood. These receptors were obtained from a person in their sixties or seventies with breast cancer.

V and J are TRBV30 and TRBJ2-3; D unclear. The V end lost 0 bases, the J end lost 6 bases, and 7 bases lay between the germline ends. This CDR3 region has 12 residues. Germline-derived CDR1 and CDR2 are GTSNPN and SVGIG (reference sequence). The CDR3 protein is CAWSVRQDTQYF. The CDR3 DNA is TGTGCCTGGAGTGTACGCCAGGATACGCAGTATTTT.

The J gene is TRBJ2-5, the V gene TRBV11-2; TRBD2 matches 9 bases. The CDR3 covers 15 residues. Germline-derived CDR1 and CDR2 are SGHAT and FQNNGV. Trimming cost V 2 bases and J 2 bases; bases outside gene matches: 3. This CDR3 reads CASSLLAGGQETQYF. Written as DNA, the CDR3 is TGTGCCAGCAGCTTATTGGCGGGGGGGCAAGAGACCCAGTACTTC.

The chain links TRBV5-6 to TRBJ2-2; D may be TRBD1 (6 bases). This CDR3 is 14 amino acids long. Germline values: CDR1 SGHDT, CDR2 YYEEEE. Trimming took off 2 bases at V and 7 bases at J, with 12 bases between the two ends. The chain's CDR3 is CASSFTGLSGELFF. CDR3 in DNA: TGTGCCAGCAGCTTTACAGGGCTCAGCGGGGAGCTGTTTTTT.

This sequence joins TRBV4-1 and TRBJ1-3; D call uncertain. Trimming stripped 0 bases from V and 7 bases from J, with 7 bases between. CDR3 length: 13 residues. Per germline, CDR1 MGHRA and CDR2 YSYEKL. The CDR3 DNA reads TGCGCCAGCAGCCAAGATATCCGGAACACCATATATTTT. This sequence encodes CASSQDIRNTIYF.

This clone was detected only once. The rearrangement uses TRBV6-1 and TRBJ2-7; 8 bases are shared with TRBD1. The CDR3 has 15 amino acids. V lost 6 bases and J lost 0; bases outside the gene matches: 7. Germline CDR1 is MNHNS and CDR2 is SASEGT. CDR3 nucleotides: TGTGCCAGCAGACCCGGACAGGGTAGCTCCTACGAGCAGTACTTC. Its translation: CASRPGQGSSYEQYF.

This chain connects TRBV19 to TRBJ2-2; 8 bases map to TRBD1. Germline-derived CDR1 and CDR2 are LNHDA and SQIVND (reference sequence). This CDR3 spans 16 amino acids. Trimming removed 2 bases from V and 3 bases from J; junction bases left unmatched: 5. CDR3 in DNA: TGTGCCAGTAGTATATTCAGGGGGCAGGACACCGGGGAGCTGTTTTTT. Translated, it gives CASSIFRGQDTGELFF.

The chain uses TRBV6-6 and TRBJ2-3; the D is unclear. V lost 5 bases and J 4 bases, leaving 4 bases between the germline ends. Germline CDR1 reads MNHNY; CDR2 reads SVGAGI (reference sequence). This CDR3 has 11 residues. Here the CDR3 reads CASSAADTQYF. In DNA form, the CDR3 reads TGTGCCAGCAGTGCAGCAGATACGCAGTATTTT.

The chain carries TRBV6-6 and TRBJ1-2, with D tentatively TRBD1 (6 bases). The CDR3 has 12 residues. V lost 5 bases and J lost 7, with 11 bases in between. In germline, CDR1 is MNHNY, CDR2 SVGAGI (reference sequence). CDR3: CASSKGGGGYTF. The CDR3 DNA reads TGTGCCAGCAGTAAAGGGGGGGGTGGCTACACCTTC.

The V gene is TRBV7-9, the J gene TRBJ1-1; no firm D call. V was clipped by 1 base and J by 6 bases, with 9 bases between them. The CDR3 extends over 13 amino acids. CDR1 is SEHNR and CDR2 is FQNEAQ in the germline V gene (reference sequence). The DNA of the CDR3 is TGTGCCAGCAGCTTAGACATATCCTCTGAAGCTTTCTTT. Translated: CASSLDISSEAFF.

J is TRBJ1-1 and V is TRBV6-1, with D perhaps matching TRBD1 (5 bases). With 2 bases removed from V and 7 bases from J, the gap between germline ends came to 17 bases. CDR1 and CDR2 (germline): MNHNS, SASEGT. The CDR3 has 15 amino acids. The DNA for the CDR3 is TGTGCCAGCAGTGAATCCGTCGGGGCAGGGAGTGAAGCTTTCTTT. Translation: CASSESVGAGSEAFF.

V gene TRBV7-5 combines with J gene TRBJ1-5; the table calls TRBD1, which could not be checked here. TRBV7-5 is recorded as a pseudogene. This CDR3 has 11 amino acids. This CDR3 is CARSLGQPQHF. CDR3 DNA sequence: TGTGCCAGAAGTCTGGGCCAGCCCCAGCATTTT.

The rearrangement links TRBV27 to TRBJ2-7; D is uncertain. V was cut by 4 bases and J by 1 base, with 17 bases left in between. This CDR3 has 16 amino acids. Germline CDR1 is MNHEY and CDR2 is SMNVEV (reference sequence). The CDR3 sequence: CASSSSLPAFSYEQYF. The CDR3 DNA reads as TGTGCCAGCAGTTCCTCTCTACCGGCTTTTTCCTACGAGCAGTACTTC.

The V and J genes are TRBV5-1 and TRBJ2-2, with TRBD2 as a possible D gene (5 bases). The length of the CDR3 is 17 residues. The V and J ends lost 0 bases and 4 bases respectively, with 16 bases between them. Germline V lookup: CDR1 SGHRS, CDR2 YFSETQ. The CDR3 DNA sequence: TGCGCCAGCAGCTTGGGTTGGGCCCCGAGCGGCACCGGGGAGCTGTTTTTT. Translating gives CASSLGWAPSGTGELFF.